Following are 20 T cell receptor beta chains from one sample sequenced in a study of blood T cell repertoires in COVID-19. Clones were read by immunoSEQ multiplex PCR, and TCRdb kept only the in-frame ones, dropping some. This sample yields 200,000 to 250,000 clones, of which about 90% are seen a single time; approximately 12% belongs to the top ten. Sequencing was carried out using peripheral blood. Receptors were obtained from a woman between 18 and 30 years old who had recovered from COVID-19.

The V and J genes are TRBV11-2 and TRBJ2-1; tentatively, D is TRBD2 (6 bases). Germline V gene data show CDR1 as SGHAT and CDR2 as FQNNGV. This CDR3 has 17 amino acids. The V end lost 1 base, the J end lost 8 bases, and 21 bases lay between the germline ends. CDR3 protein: CASSLGTIRRASDEQFF. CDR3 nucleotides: TGTGCCAGCAGCTTAGGTACCATCCGGAGGGCCTCGGATGAGCAGTTCTTC.

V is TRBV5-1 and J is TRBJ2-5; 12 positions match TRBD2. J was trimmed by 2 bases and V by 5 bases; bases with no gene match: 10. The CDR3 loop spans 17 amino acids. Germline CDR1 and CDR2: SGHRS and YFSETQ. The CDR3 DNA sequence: TGCGCCAGCAGATGGGGACTAGCGGGCTCAACTCAAGAGACCCAGTACTTC. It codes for CASRWGLAGSTQETQYF. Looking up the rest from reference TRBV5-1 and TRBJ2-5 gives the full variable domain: KAGVTQTPRYLIKTRGQQVTLSCSPISGHRSVSWYQQTPGQGLQFLFEYFSETQRNKGNFPGRFSGRQFSNSRSEMNVSTLELGDSALYLCASRWGLAGSTQETQYFGPGTRLLVL.

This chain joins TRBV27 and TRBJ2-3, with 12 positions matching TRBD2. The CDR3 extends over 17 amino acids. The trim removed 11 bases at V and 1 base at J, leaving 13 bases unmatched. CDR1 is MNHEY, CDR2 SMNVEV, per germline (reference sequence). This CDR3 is CAARSSGRVMGTDTQYF. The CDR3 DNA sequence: TGTGCCGCACGATCTAGCGGGAGGGTTATGGGCACAGATACGCAGTATTTT.

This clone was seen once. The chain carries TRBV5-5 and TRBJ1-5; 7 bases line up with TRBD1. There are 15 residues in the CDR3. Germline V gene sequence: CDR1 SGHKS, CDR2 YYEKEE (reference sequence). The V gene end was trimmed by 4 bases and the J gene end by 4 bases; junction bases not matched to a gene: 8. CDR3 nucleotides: TGTGCCAGCAGCCGCGGGGACAGCATTAATCAGCCCCAGCATTTT. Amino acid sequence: CASSRGDSINQPQHF.

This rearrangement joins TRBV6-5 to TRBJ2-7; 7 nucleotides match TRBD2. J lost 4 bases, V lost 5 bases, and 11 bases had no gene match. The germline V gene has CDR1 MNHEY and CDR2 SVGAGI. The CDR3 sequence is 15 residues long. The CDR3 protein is CASSREAGVSYEQYF. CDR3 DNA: TGTGCCAGCAGTCGGGAGGCGGGAGTCTCTTACGAGCAGTACTTC.

The CDR3 here is CASSSRLAGGFSYNEQFF. CDR3 coding DNA: TGTGCCAGCAGTTCGAGACTAGCGGGAGGGTTCTCCTACAATGAGCAGTTCTTC. The chain has TRBV11-2 and TRBJ2-1, with 14 bases lining up with TRBD2. Germline V lookup: CDR1 SGHAT, CDR2 FQNNGV. After removal of 6 bases from V and 0 bases from J, the junction contained 7 bases not matched to a gene. This CDR3 has 18 residues.

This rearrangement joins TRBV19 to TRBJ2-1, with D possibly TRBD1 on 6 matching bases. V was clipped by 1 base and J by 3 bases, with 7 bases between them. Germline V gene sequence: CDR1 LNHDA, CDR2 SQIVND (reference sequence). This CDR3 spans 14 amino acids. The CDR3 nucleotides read TGTGCCAGTAGTATAGTGGACAGCTACAATGAGCAGTTCTTC. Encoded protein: CASSIVDSYNEQFF.

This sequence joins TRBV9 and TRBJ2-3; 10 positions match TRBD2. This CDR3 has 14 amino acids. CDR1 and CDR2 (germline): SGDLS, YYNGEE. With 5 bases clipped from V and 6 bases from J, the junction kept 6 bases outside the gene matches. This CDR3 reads CASRSGRADDTQYF. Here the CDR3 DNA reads TGTGCCAGCAGGAGCGGGAGGGCCGATGATACGCAGTATTTT.

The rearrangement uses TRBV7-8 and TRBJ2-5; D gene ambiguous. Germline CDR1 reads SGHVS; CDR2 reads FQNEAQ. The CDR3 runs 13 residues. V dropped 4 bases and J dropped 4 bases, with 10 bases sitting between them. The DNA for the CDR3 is TGTGCCAGCAGCTCCGTCGCAGGAGAGACCCAGTACTTC. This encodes CASSSVAGETQYF.

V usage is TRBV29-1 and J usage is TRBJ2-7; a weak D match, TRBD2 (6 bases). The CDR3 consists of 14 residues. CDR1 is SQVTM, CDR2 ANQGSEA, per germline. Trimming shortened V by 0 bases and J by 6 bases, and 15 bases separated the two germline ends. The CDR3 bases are TGCAGCGTTGAAGAGGGGGGAGAGGCTCCCGAGCAGTACTTC. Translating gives CSVEEGGEAPEQYF.

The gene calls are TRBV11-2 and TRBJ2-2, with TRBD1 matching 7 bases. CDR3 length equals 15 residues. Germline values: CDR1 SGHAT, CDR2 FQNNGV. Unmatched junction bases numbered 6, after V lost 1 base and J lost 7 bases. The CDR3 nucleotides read TGTGCCAGCAGCTTAGGCCGACAGGGAATCGGGGAGCTGTTTTTT. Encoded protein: CASSLGRQGIGELFF. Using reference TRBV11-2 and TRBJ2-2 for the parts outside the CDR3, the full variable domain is EAGVAQSPRYKIIEKRQSVAFWCNPISGHATLYWYQQILGQGPKLLIQFQNNGVVDDSQLPKDRFSAERLKGVDSTLKIQPAKLEDSAVYLCASSLGRQGIGELFFGEGSRLTVL.

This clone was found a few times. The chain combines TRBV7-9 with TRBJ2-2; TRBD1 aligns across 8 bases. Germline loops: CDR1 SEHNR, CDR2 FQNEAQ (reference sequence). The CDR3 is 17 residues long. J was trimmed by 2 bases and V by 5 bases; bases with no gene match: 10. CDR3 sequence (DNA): TGTGCCAGCAGCCCCCGCCTGGGACAGGCTAACACCGGGGAGCTGTTTTTT. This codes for CASSPRLGQANTGELFF.

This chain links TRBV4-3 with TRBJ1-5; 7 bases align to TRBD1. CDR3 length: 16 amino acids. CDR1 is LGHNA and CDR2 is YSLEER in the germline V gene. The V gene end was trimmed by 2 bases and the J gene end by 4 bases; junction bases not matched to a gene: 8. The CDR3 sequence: CASSQPGTVGNQPQHF. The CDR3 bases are TGCGCCAGCAGCCAACCCGGGACAGTGGGAAATCAGCCCCAGCATTTT.

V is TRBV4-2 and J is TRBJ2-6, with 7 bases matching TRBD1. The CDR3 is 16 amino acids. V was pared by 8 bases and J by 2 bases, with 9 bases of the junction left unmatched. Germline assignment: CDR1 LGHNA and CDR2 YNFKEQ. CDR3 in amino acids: CASCNIDRAGANVLTF. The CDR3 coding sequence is TGTGCCAGCTGTAATATAGACAGGGCTGGGGCCAACGTCCTGACTTTC.

The CDR3 sequence: CASSERGNGYEQYF. For the CDR3, the DNA is TGTGCCAGCAGTGAGCGAGGTAATGGGTACGAGCAGTACTTC. The chain recombines TRBV6-1 with TRBJ2-7; D ambiguous. CDR1 is MNHNS and CDR2 is SASEGT in the germline V gene. The CDR3 loop spans 14 amino acids. V was clipped by 3 bases and J by 4 bases, with 13 bases between them.

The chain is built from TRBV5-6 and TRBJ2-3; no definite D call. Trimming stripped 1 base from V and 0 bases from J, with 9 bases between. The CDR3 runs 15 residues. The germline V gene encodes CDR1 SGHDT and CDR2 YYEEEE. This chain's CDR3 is CASSLIVASTDTQYF. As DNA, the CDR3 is TGTGCCAGCAGCTTGATTGTCGCGAGCACAGATACGCAGTATTTT.

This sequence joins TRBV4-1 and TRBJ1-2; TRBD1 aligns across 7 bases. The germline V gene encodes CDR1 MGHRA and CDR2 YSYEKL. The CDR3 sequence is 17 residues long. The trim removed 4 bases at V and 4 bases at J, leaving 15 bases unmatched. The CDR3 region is CASSPTGPVLTTYGYTF. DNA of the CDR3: TGCGCCAGCAGCCCGACAGGGCCAGTCCTCACTACCTATGGCTACACCTTC.

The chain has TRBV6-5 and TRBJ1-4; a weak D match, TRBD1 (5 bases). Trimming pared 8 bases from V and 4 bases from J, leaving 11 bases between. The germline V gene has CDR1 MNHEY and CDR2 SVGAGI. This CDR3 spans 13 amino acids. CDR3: CASRRDSNEKLFF. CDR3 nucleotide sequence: TGTGCCAGCCGCCGAGACAGTAATGAAAAACTGTTTTTT.

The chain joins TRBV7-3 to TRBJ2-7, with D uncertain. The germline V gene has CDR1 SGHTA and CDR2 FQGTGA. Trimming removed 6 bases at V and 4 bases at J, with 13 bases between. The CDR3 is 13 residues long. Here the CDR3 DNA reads TGTGCCAGCAGTACTTCTGCTAATTACGAGCAGTACTTC. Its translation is CASSTSANYEQYF.

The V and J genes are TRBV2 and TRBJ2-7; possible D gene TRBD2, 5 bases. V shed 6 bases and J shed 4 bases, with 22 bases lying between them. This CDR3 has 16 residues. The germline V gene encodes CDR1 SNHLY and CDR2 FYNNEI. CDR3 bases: TGTGCCAGCAGCGAACTAGTGGTTGGGGAGAATTACGAGCAGTACTTC. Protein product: CASSELVVGENYEQYF.